The 29 T cell receptor beta chains below were found in one sample sequenced in a study of blood T cell repertoires in COVID-19 (dated by TCRdb to the early 2020s). Library construction relied on the immunoSEQ multiplex PCR assay. As stored in TCRdb, this immuneACCESS dataset retains in-frame rearrangements with V and J assigned. A fraction of the clones does not appear; measured against another copy, unresolved V genes explain less than half of the discrepancy, and the remainder lacks a known reason. The sample table records 150,000 to 200,000 clones; around 90% of these occur just once. Of the sample, roughly 24% falls within the top ten clones. Sequenced: peripheral blood. The receptor source for this set is a man aged 55 to 69 with acute or convalescent COVID-19.

The chain uses TRBV5-4 and TRBJ2-1, with 7 bases matching TRBD2. V gave up 1 base and J gave up 10 bases; unmatched junction bases: 8. Per the germline V gene, CDR1 is SGHNT and CDR2 is YYREEE (reference sequence). CDR3 length equals 14 residues. Here the CDR3 DNA reads TGTGCCAGCAGCTTGATTGCGGGAGTACAAGAGCAGTTCTTC. Translation gives CASSLIAGVQEQFF.

The genes are TRBV11-2 and TRBJ2-7, with TRBD1 matching over 10 bases. Germline values: CDR1 SGHAT, CDR2 FQNNGV. V lost 5 bases and J lost 3; bases outside the gene matches: 7. The CDR3 is 15 residues long. The chain's CDR3 is CASSIGTGDVYEQYF. CDR3 bases: TGTGCCAGCAGCATAGGGACAGGGGACGTCTACGAGCAGTACTTC.

This chain joins TRBV30 and TRBJ2-2; 11 bases line up with TRBD2. The CDR3 covers 17 residues. Trimming cost V 2 bases and J 4 bases; bases outside gene matches: 9. Germline CDR1 GTSNPN, CDR2 SVGIG (reference sequence). In DNA form, the CDR3 reads TGTGCCTGGAGTCGGACTAGCGGGCCTGGTAGCACCGGGGAGCTGTTTTTT. Its protein is CAWSRTSGPGSTGELFF.

CDR3 loop: CAWSKGGGYEQYV. In nucleotides, the CDR3 is TGTGCCTGGAGCAAGGGCGGGGGATACGAGCAGTACGTC. This chain links TRBV30 with TRBJ2-7, with TRBD2 matching 7 bases. V shed 3 bases and J 4 bases; nucleotides not matched to a gene: 6. The CDR3 spans 13 residues. Germline CDR1 GTSNPN, CDR2 SVGIG (reference sequence).

The genes are TRBV5-6 and TRBJ1-6, with TRBD1 as a possible D gene (5 bases). V was clipped by 0 bases and J by 9 bases, with 13 bases between them. Germline assignment: CDR1 SGHDT and CDR2 YYEEEE. This CDR3 spans 15 amino acids. CDR3: CASSLAGVISSPLHF. The CDR3 DNA is TGTGCCAGCAGCTTGGCGGGGGTGATAAGTTCACCCCTCCACTTT.

The V call is TRBV29-1, the J call TRBJ1-5; 8 positions agree with TRBD1. This CDR3 spans 13 amino acids. V lost 6 bases, J lost 6 bases, and 7 bases stayed unmatched. Germline assignment: CDR1 SQVTM and CDR2 ANQGSEA. The CDR3 nucleotides are TGCAGCGTCCAACAGGGGGGAGGTCAGCCCCAGCATTTT. This translates into CSVQQGGGQPQHF.

The rearrangement uses TRBV10-3 and TRBJ2-3, with 8 bases aligning to TRBD1. The CDR3 runs to 17 residues. Germline V lookup: CDR1 ENHRY, CDR2 SYGVKD. V was pared by 5 bases and J by 1 base, with 11 bases of the junction left unmatched. The CDR3 DNA follows: TGTGCCATCAGTTCTCAAAATCCGGGACAGGGCACAGATACGCAGTATTTT. This codes for CAISSQNPGQGTDTQYF.

This clone was detected only once. This CDR3 reads CASSQDWGAGNTIYF. CDR3 bases: TGTGCCAGCAGCCAAGATTGGGGAGCTGGAAACACCATATATTTT. The rearrangement joins TRBV14 to TRBJ1-3, with D uncertain. The germline gives CDR1 SGHDN, CDR2 FVKESK. The CDR3 has 15 amino acids. Trimming took off 0 bases at V and 2 bases at J, with 8 bases between the two ends.

This chain connects TRBV19 to TRBJ2-2; D is perhaps TRBD1 (5 bases). The V gene's germline CDR1 is LNHDA and CDR2 SQIVND (reference sequence). Trimming shortened V by 9 bases and J by 5 bases, and 19 bases separated the two germline ends. There are 15 residues in the CDR3. CDR3: CASDPGNRWTGELFF. In nucleotides, the CDR3 is TGTGCCAGCGACCCAGGGAATCGCTGGACCGGGGAGCTGTTTTTT.

This clone came up once. This chain uses TRBV10-3 with TRBJ2-2; TRBD1 agrees at 7 bases. The V gene's germline CDR1 is ENHRY and CDR2 SYGVKD. With 6 bases clipped from V and 3 bases from J, the junction kept 4 bases outside the gene matches. CDR3 length: 14 residues. As DNA, the CDR3 is TGTGCCATCAGCTTGGGACAGTACACCGGGGAGCTGTTTTTT. It codes for CAISLGQYTGELFF.

This clone has a single count. The chain employs TRBV2 and TRBJ2-5; TRBD1 aligns across 10 bases. The germline V gene encodes CDR1 SNHLY and CDR2 FYNNEI. The CDR3 has 13 residues. The V and J ends lost 8 bases and 2 bases, in that order; junction bases with no gene match: 2. CDR3 in DNA: TGTGCCAGCGGGACAGGGGAACAAGAGACCCAGTACTTC. It codes for CASGTGEQETQYF.

The chain combines TRBV5-8 with TRBJ2-6; D may be TRBD2 (6 bases). Germline loops: CDR1 SGHTS, CDR2 YDEGEE. V was cut by 1 base and J by 0 bases, with 11 bases left in between. CDR3 size: 17 residues. This chain's CDR3 is CASSLFRGSSGANVLTF. The CDR3 bases are TGTGCCAGCAGCTTGTTTCGGGGGAGCTCTGGGGCCAACGTCCTGACTTTC.

This chain links TRBV19 with TRBJ2-1; a possible D gene is TRBD2 (7 bases). Germline assignment: CDR1 LNHDA and CDR2 SQIVND (reference sequence). With 1 base removed from V and 6 bases from J, the gap between germline ends came to 13 bases. This CDR3 contains 15 residues. In DNA, the CDR3 is TGTGCCAGTAGTATAGCGGGGGGACATGCCAATGAGCAGTTCTTC. Translated: CASSIAGGHANEQFF. Complete variable domain (other parts from reference TRBV19 and TRBJ2-1): DGGITQSPKYLFRKEGQNVTLSCEQNLNHDAMYWYRQDPGQGLRLIYYSQIVNDFQKGDIAEGYSVSREKKESFPLTVTSAQKNPTAFYLCASSIAGGHANEQFFGPGTRLTVL.

CDR3 in amino acids: CASSLYGTSGYEQYF. For the CDR3, the DNA is TGTGCCAGCAGCTTATACGGGACTAGCGGATACGAGCAGTACTTC. The chain joins TRBV7-9 to TRBJ2-7, with 11 bases fitting TRBD2. CDR3 length: 15 residues. Germline-derived CDR1 and CDR2 are SEHNR and FQNEAQ (reference sequence). Losses at the gene ends were 2 bases for V and 4 bases for J; bases not matched to a gene: 4. Filled out from reference TRBV7-9 and TRBJ2-7, the complete variable domain reads DTGVSQNPRHKITKRGQNVTFRCDPISEHNRLYWYRQTLGQGPEFLTYFQNEAQLEKSRLLSDRFSAERPKGSFSTLEIQRTEQGDSAMYLCASSLYGTSGYEQYFGPGTRLTVT.

The chain combines TRBV7-8 with TRBJ1-1; maybe TRBD1 (6 bases). This CDR3 has 15 residues. V shed 6 bases and J shed 1 base, with 15 bases lying between them. Per the germline V gene, CDR1 is SGHVS and CDR2 is FQNEAQ. CDR3 loop: CASRLSGHPNTEAFF. The CDR3 DNA is TGTGCCAGCAGACTTTCGGGACATCCGAACACTGAAGCTTTCTTT.

DNA for the CDR3: TGTGCCAGCAGCTTAAGCAGGGATGAAGCTTTCTTT. It is translated as CASSLSRDEAFF. The rearrangement uses TRBV7-9 and TRBJ1-1; D may be TRBD1 (5 bases). Trimming stripped 2 bases from V and 7 bases from J, with 8 bases between. CDR3 size: 12 residues. Looked up from germline, CDR1 is SEHNR and CDR2 is FQNEAQ (reference sequence).

The rearrangement joins TRBV7-8 to TRBJ2-1; 7 bases match TRBD2. Trimming took 5 bases from V and 15 from J; bases not matched to a gene: 19. The CDR3 totals 15 residues. Germline V CDR1 and CDR2: SGHVS, FQNEAQ. CDR3 sequence: CASSPISGEGLNLFF. The CDR3, as DNA: TGTGCCAGCAGCCCGATTTCGGGGGAGGGCCTTAATTTGTTCTTC.

V usage is TRBV4-1 and J usage is TRBJ2-7, with a possible D match to TRBD2 (6 bases). The CDR3 has 15 amino acids. The V and J ends lost 0 bases and 2 bases respectively, with 11 bases between them. The germline gives CDR1 MGHRA, CDR2 YSYEKL. This CDR3 is CASSQEPSETYEQYF. Here the CDR3 DNA reads TGCGCCAGCAGCCAAGAGCCTAGCGAAACCTACGAGCAGTACTTC.

The chain couples TRBV2 to TRBJ1-1; possible D gene TRBD1, 6 bases. V shed 4 bases and J shed 6 bases, with 6 bases lying between them. The CDR3 runs 11 residues. The V gene's germline CDR1 is SNHLY and CDR2 FYNNEI. Here the CDR3 reads CASSGTAEAFF. The CDR3 DNA reads TGTGCCAGCAGTGGGACAGCTGAAGCTTTCTTT.

This clone came up a few times. The rearrangement links TRBV7-8 to TRBJ2-1, with 9 bases identical to TRBD1. With 10 bases clipped from V and 9 bases from J, the junction kept 13 bases outside the gene matches. Germline CDR1 and CDR2: SGHVS and FQNEAQ. The CDR3 is 14 amino acids. CDR3: CATRTDRGFGEQFF. CDR3 coding DNA: TGTGCCACCAGAACGGACAGGGGTTTTGGTGAGCAGTTCTTC.

The V gene is TRBV24-1, the J gene TRBJ2-3; D remains unclear. Germline loops: CDR1 KGHDR, CDR2 SFDVKD. Trimming left V 2 bases short and J 0 bases short, with 8 bases between. This CDR3 contains 15 residues. CDR3 in amino acids: CATSDSSVSTDTQYF. In nucleotides, the CDR3 is TGTGCCACCAGTGATTCCTCGGTTAGCACAGATACGCAGTATTTT.

CDR3 nucleotides: TGTGCCAGCTCACCAGGCGGGAAGTCCTACAATGAGCAGTTCTTC. Amino acid sequence: CASSPGGKSYNEQFF. This rearrangement joins TRBV18 to TRBJ2-1; TRBD2 might be the D (6 bases). The CDR3 loop spans 15 amino acids. From germline, CDR1 is KGHSH and CDR2 LQKENI. V lost 2 bases and J lost 1, with 9 bases in between.

J is TRBJ2-5 and V is TRBV14; 7 bases match TRBD1. Trimming cost V 4 bases and J 2 bases; bases outside gene matches: 10. Per the germline V gene, CDR1 is SGHDN and CDR2 is FVKESK. The length of the CDR3 is 16 residues. CDR3 in amino acids: CASSRFVQGLQETQYF. The CDR3 DNA sequence: TGTGCCAGCAGCCGGTTCGTACAGGGGCTGCAAGAGACCCAGTACTTC.

The chain couples TRBV24-1 to TRBJ2-1; TRBD2 aligns across 9 bases. The V segment lost 0 bases and the J segment 8 bases; nucleotides outside the gene matches: 7. The germline V gene encodes CDR1 KGHDR and CDR2 SFDVKD. The CDR3 loop spans 16 amino acids. The CDR3 sequence is CATSDLAGGPEDEQFF. The DNA of the CDR3 is TGTGCCACCAGTGATTTGGCGGGAGGGCCCGAGGATGAGCAGTTCTTC.

Remarks on this clone: Other DNA sequences in this sample translate to the same CDR3. The chain carries TRBV7-8 and TRBJ2-5; D possibly corresponds to TRBD2 (6 bases). Trimming removed 1 base from V and 4 bases from J, with 10 bases in between. Germline V gives CDR1 SGHVS, CDR2 FQNEAQ. This CDR3 has 14 residues. The CDR3 protein is CASSLEGGRETQYF. The CDR3 nucleotides are TGTGCCAGCAGCTTAGAAGGAGGGCGAGAGACCCAGTACTTC.

This clone showed up just a few times. The J gene is TRBJ1-2, the V gene TRBV18; a possible D gene is TRBD1 (6 bases). V was trimmed by 6 bases and J by 8 bases, leaving 16 bases between them. This CDR3 comprises 13 residues. Per germline, CDR1 KGHSH and CDR2 LQKENI. CDR3: CASSLTSGEGYTF. The CDR3 DNA reads as TGTGCCAGCTCGCTCACCTCAGGGGAAGGCTACACCTTC.

The chain is built from TRBV4-2 and TRBJ2-1, with a possible D match to TRBD2 (7 bases). Germline V gives CDR1 LGHNA, CDR2 YNFKEQ. V was trimmed by 3 bases and J by 0 bases, leaving 21 bases between them. The CDR3 is made up of 19 amino acids. CDR3 bases: TGTGCCAGCAGCCAGGGGCTAGGCGGGGGCGCCTTCTCCTACAATGAGCAGTTCTTC. It yields the protein CASSQGLGGGAFSYNEQFF.

This sequence joins TRBV6-5 and TRBJ1-1, with a tentative D call TRBD1 (6 bases). This CDR3 has 15 amino acids. Trimming removed 5 bases at V and 0 bases at J, with 13 bases between. From germline, CDR1 is MNHEY and CDR2 SVGAGI. CDR3 coding DNA: TGTGCCAGCAGTCCCGCCGCAGGGGTGAACACTGAAGCTTTCTTT. It specifies CASSPAAGVNTEAFF.

V and J are TRBV21-1 and TRBJ1-2. TRBV21-1 is a documented pseudogene. This CDR3 comprises 12 residues. CDR3 loop: CASSSRRTGYTF. The CDR3 nucleotides read TGTGCCAGCAGCAGTCGTAGAACGGGCTACACCTTC.